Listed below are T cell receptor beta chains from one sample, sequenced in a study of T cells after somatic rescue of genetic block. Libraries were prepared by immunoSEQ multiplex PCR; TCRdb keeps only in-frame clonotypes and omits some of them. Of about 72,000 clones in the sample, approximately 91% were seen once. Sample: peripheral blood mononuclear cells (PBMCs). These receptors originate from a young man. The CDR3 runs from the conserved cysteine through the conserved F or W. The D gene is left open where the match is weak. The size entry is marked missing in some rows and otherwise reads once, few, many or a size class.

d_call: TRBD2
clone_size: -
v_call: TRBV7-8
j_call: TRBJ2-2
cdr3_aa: CASSRSGSGTGELFF
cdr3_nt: TGTGCCAGCAGCCGTAGCGGGAGTGGGACCGGGGAGCTGTTTTTT

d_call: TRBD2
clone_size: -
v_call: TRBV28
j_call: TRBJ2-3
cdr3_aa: CASSLGGGGSYTQYF
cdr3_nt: TGTGCCAGCAGTTTGGGGGGTGGCGGGAGTTATACGCAGTATTTT

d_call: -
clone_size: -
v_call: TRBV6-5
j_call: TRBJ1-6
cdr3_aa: CASSYSGRDNSPLHF
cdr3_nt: TGTGCCAGCAGTTACTCGGGACGGGATAATTCACCCCTCCACTTT

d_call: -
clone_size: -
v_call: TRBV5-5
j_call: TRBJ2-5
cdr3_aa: CASSLTYGEETQYF
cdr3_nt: TGTGCCAGCAGCTTGACTTATGGGGAAGAGACCCAGTACTTC

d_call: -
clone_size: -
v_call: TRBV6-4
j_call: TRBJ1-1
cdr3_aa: CASSERDDSIRAFF
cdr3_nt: TGTGCCAGCAGTGAACGGGACGATTCCATTAGAGCTTTCTTT

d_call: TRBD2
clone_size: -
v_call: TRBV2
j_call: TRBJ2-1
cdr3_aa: CASTSGEGSYNEQFF
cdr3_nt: TGTGCCAGTACTAGCGGCGAAGGCTCCTACAATGAGCAGTTCTTC

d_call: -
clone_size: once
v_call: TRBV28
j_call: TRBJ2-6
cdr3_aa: CASSFSRFGLWAGSGANVLTF
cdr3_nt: TGTGCCAGCAGTTTTTCCCGTTTTGGCCTATGGGCAGGCTCTGGGGCCAACGTCCTGACTTTC

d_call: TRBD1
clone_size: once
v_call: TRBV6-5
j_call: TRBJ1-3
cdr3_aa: CASSNTGGSGNTIYF
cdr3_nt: TGTGCCAGCAGCAACACAGGGGGTTCTGGAAACACCATATATTTT

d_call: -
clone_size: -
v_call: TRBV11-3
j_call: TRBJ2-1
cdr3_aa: CASSSLTDYNEQFF
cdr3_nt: TGTGCCAGCAGCTCATTGACAGACTACAATGAGCAGTTCTTC

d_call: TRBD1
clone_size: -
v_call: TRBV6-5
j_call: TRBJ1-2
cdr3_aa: CASIDREEGYGYTF
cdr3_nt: TGTGCCAGCATCGACAGGGAAGAGGGCTATGGCTACACCTTC

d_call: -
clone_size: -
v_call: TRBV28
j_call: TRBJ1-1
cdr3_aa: CASSSPGEDTEAFF
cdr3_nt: TGTGCCAGCAGTTCGCCCGGGGAGGACACTGAAGCTTTCTTT

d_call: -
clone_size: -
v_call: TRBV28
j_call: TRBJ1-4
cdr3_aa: CASSLSTNEKLFF
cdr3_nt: TGTGCCAGCAGTTTGAGCACTAATGAAAAACTGTTTTTT

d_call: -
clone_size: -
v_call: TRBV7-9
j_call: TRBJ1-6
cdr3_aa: CASSLAVGANNSPLHF
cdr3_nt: TGTGCCAGCAGCTTAGCTGTAGGAGCGAATAATTCACCCCTCCACTTT

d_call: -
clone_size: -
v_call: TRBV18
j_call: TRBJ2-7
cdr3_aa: CASSPSSSSYEQYF
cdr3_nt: TGTGCCAGCTCACCAAGTTCCAGCTCCTACGAGCAGTACTTC

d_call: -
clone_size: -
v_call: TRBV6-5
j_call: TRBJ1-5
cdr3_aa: CASSYGGQGQPQHF
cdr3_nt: TGTGCCAGCAGTTATGGGGGGCAGGGTCAGCCCCAGCATTTT

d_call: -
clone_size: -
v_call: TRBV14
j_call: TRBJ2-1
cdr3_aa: CASSHRDSYNEQFF
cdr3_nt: TGTGCCAGCAGCCACAGGGACTCCTACAATGAGCAGTTCTTC

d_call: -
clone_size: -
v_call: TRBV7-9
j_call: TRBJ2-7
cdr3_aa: CASSLAGTKEQYF
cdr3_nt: TGTGCCAGCAGCCTCGCCGGGACAAAAGAGCAGTACTTC

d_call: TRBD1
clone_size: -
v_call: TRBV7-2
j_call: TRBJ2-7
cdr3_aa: CASSQTGTGGAHLYF
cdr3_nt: TGTGCCAGCAGCCAAACCGGGACAGGGGGCGCCCACTTGTACTTC

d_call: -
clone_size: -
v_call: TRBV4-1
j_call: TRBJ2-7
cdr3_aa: CASSPSGPPYEQYF
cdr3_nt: TGCGCCAGCAGCCCTTCGGGCCCTCCCTACGAGCAGTACTTC

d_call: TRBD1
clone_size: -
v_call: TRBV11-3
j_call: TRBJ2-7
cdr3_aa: CASSSSGTGPYEQYF
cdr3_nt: TGTGCCAGCAGCTCATCCGGGACAGGACCCTACGAGCAGTACTTC

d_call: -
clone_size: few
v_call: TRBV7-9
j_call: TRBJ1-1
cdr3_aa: CASSLLNRGTEAFF
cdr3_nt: TGTGCCAGCAGCTTACTCAACCGAGGCACTGAAGCTTTCTTT

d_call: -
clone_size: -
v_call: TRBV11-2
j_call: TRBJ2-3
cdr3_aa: CASSLVVGSTDTQYF
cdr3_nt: TGTGCCAGCAGCTTAGTGGTCGGTAGCACAGATACGCAGTATTTT

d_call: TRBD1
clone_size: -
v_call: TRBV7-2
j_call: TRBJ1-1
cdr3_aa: CASTSRGPLMNTEAFF
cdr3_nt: TGTGCCAGCACCAGCAGGGGGCCGCTCATGAACACTGAAGCTTTCTTT

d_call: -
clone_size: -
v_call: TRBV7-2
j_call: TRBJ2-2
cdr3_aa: CASSLDLANTGELFF
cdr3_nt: TGTGCCAGCAGCTTAGACCTAGCGAACACCGGGGAGCTGTTTTTT

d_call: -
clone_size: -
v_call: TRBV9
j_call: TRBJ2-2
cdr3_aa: CASSKDEGRELFF
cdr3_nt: TGTGCCAGCAGCAAAGACGAGGGTCGGGAGCTGTTTTTT

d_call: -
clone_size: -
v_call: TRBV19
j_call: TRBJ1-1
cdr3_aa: CASSIWEEAFF
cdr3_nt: TGTGCCAGTAGTATCTGGGAGGAAGCTTTCTTT

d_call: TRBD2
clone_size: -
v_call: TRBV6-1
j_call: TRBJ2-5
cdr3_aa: CASSGRTSGRAGETQYF
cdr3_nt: TGTGCCAGCAGTGGGCGTACTAGCGGGAGGGCCGGGGAGACCCAGTACTTC

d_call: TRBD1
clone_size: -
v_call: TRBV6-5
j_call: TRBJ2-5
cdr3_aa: CATTTLQGLGETQYF
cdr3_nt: TGTGCCACCACAACTTTACAGGGGTTGGGAGAGACCCAGTACTTC

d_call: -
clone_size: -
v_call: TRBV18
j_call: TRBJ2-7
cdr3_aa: CASSPYGGDYEQYF
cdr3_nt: TGTGCCAGCTCACCATACGGGGGAGATTACGAGCAGTACTTC

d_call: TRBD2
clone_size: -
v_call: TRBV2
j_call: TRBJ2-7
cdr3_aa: CASRATGASGSYYEQYF
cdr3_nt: TGTGCCAGCAGGGCAACTGGGGCCAGCGGGAGCTACTACGAGCAGTACTTC

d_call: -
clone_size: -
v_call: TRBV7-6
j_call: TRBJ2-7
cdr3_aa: CASSLGGQGPYEQYF
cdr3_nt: TGTGCCAGCAGCTTAGGCGGTCAGGGACCTTACGAGCAGTACTTC

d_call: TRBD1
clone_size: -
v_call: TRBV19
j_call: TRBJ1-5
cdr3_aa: CASNGQGDQPQHF
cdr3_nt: TGTGCCAGCAATGGACAGGGGGATCAGCCCCAGCATTTT

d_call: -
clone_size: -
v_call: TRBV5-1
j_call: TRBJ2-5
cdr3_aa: CASSPGRNQETQYF
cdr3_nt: TGCGCCAGCAGCCCGGGACGGAACCAAGAGACCCAGTACTTC

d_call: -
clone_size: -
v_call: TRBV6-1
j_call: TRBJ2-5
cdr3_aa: CASRPVGTQETQYF
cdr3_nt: TGTGCCAGCAGGCCCGTAGGGACCCAAGAGACCCAGTACTTC

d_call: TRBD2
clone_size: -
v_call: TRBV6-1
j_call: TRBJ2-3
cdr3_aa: CASSASGGFTDTQYF
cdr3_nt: TGTGCCAGCAGTGCCAGCGGGGGCTTCACAGATACGCAGTATTTT

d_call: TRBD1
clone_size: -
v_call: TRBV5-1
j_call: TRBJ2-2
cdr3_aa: CASASPKTGTNTGELFF
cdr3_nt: TGCGCCAGCGCCTCACCCAAGACAGGGACGAACACCGGGGAGCTGTTTTTT

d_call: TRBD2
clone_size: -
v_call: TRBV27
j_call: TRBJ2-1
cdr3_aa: CASSPIGTSGHNEQFF
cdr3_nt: TGTGCCAGCAGCCCCATTGGGACTAGCGGCCACAATGAGCAGTTCTTC

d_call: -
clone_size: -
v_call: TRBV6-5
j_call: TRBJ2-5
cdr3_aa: CASTRTGQSGETQYF
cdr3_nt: TGTGCCAGCACCAGGACCGGACAGAGCGGAGAGACCCAGTACTTC

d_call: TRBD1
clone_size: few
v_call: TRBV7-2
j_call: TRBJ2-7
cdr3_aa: CASSSDRGQYEQYF
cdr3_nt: TGTGCCAGCAGCTCTGACAGGGGCCAATACGAGCAGTACTTC

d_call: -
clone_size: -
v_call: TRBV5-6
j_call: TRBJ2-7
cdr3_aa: CASSPTGGTVYEQYF
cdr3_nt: TGTGCCAGCAGCCCGACCGGGGGGACAGTCTACGAGCAGTACTTC

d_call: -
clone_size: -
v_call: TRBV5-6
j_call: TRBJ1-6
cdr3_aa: CASSLAGNSPLHF
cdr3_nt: TGTGCCAGCAGCTTGGCCGGTAATTCACCCCTCCACTTT

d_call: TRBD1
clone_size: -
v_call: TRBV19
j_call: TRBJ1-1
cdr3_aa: CASSIGSWTGPNTEAFF
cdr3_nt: TGTGCCAGTAGTATTGGGTCCTGGACAGGGCCGAACACTGAAGCTTTCTTT

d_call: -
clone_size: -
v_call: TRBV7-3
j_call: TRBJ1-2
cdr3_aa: CASSLSGSGAALYGYTF
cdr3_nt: TGTGCCAGCAGCTTAAGTGGTTCGGGGGCGGCCTTGTATGGCTACACCTTC

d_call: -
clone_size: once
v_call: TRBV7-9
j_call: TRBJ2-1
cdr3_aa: CASSPQGSSYNEQFF
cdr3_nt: TGTGCCAGCAGCCCCCAGGGGAGCTCCTACAATGAGCAGTTCTTC

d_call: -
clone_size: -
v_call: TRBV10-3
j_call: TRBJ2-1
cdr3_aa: CAISESQGNEQFF
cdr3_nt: TGTGCCATCAGTGAGTCGCAGGGCAATGAGCAGTTCTTC

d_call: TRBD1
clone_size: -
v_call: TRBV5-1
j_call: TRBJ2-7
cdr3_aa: CASSSGTANSYEQYF
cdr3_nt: TGCGCCAGCAGCTCCGGGACAGCCAACTCCTACGAGCAGTACTTC

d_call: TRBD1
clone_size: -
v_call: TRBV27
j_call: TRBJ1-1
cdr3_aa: CASRWAGGEVANTEAFF
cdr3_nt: TGTGCCAGCAGGTGGGCAGGGGGAGAGGTAGCGAACACTGAAGCTTTCTTT

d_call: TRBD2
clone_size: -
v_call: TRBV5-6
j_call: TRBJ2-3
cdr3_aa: CASSWGTSGGRINTQYF
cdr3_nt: TGTGCCAGCAGCTGGGGGACTAGCGGGGGTAGGATTAATACGCAGTATTTT

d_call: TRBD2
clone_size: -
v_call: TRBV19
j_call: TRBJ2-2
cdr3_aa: CASSMFSGSTGELFF
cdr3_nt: TGTGCCAGTAGTATGTTTAGCGGGAGCACCGGGGAGCTGTTTTTT

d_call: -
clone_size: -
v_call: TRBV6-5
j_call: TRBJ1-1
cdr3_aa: CASSPWTARDTEAFF
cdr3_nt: TGTGCCAGCAGTCCATGGACGGCTCGGGACACTGAAGCTTTCTTT

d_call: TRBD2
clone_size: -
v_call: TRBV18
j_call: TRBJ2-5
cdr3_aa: CASSPPGTSGNGETQYF
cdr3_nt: TGTGCCAGCTCACCACCGGGGACTAGCGGAAATGGAGAGACCCAGTACTTC